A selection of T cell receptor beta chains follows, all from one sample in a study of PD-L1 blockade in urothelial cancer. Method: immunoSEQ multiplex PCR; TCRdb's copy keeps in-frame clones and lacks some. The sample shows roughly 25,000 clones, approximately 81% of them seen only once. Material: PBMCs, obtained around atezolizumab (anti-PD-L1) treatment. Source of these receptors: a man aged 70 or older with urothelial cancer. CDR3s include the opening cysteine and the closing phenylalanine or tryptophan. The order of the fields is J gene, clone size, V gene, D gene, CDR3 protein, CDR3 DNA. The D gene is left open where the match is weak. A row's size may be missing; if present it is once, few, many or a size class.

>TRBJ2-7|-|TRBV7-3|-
CASSFGSSYEQYF
TGTGCCAGCAGCTTCGGGAGCTCCTACGAGCAGTACTTC
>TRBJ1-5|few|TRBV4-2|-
CASSPQGFGQPQHF
TGTGCCAGCAGCCCACAGGGATTCGGGCAGCCCCAGCATTTT
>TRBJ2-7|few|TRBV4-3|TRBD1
CASSQEEDRGHEQYF
TGCGCCAGCAGCCAAGAAGAGGACAGGGGCCACGAGCAGTACTTC
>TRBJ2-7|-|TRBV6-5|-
CASSYSGTQYEQYF
TGTGCCAGCAGTTACTCGGGGACTCAGTACGAGCAGTACTTC
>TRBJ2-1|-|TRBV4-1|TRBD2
CASSQVRGRAVYNEQFF
TGCGCCAGCAGCCAAGTTCGAGGGAGGGCCGTCTACAATGAGCAGTTCTTC
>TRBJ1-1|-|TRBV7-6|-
CASSLRWGVEGTEAFF
TGTGCCAGCAGCTTAAGGTGGGGAGTTGAGGGCACTGAAGCTTTCTTT
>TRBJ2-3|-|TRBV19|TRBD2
CASSLVWLAGVSRTDTQYF
TGTGCCAGTAGCCTAGTGTGGCTAGCGGGAGTTAGTCGCACAGATACGCAGTATTTT
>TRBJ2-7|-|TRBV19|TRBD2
CASSQGLAVEQYF
TGTGCCAGTAGCCAGGGACTAGCCGTCGAGCAGTACTTC
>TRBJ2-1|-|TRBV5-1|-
CASSLTGRTDYNEQFF
TGCGCCAGCAGCTTGACGGGTAGGACAGACTACAATGAGCAGTTCTTC
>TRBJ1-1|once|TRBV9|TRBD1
CASSLVGTANTEAFF
TGTGCCAGCAGCCTAGTCGGGACAGCGAACACTGAAGCTTTCTTT
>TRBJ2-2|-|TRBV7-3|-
CASSLGGHGELFF
TGTGCCAGCAGCTTAGGCGGACACGGGGAGCTGTTTTTT
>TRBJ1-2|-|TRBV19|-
CASSIALRRGANYGYTF
TGTGCCAGTAGTATAGCCCTCCGACGGGGAGCTAACTATGGCTACACCTTC
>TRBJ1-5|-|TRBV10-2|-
CASSEVGGSQPQHF
TGCGCCAGCAGTGAGGTTGGGGGGTCTCAGCCCCAGCATTTT
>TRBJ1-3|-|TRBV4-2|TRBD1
CASSPQGGGDGNTIYF
TGTGCCAGCAGCCCCCAAGGAGGGGGCGATGGAAACACCATATATTTT
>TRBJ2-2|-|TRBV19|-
CASSIVPGVGGELFF
TGTGCCAGTAGTATAGTTCCGGGAGTGGGCGGGGAGCTGTTTTTT
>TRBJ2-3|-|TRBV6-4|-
CASSDSSRGSTDTQYF
TGTGCCAGCAGTGACTCGAGTCGGGGAAGCACAGATACGCAGTATTTT
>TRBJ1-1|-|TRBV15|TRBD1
CATSREPGGFVRNTEAFF
TGTGCCACCAGCAGGGAACCAGGGGGTTTCGTAAGGAACACTGAAGCTTTCTTT
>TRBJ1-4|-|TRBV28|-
CASTPPRGKLFF
TGTGCCAGCACCCCACCTCGGGGAAAACTGTTTTTT
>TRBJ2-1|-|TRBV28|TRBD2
CASIQAGPVTLEQFF
TGTGCCAGCATCCAAGCGGGACCCGTAACTTTGGAGCAGTTCTTC
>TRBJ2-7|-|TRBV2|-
CASTKRSYEQYF
TGTGCCAGCACTAAACGGTCCTACGAGCAGTACTTC
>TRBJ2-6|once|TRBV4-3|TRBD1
CASSQDWVGDSYSSGANVLTF
TGCGCCAGCAGCCAAGATTGGGTGGGGGACAGTTACTCCTCTGGGGCCAACGTCCTGACTTTC
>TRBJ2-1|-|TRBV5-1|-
CASSLAEAAYNEQFF
TGCGCCAGCAGCTTGGCTGAGGCGGCCTACAATGAGCAGTTCTTC
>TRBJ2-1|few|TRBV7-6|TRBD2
CASSFETSGHNEQFF
TGTGCCAGCAGCTTCGAGACTAGCGGGCACAATGAGCAGTTCTTC
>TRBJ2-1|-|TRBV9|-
CASSVEWYSEQFF
TGTGCCAGCAGCGTAGAATGGTATAGCGAGCAGTTCTTC
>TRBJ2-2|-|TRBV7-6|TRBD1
CASSLGRDRVNTGELFF
TGTGCCAGCAGCTTGGGCCGGGACAGGGTGAACACCGGGGAGCTGTTTTTT
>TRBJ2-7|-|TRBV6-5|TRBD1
CASRWTGDPYEQYF
TGTGCCAGCAGATGGACAGGGGACCCCTACGAGCAGTACTTC
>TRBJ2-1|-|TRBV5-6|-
CASSLEWDKQFF
TGTGCCAGCAGCTTGGAATGGGACAAGCAGTTCTTC
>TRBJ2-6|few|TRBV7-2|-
CASSSNRDSGANVLTF
TGTGCCAGCAGCTCTAACAGGGACTCTGGGGCCAACGTCCTGACTTTC
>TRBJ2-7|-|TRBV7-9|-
CASSSGGRYEQYF
TGTGCCAGCAGCTCTGGGGGCCGGTACGAGCAGTACTTC
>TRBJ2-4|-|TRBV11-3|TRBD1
CASSLQGAKNIQYF
TGTGCCAGCAGCCTACAGGGGGCCAAAAACATTCAGTACTTC
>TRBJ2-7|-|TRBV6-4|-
CASSEFTGGFYEQYF
TGTGCCAGCAGTGAATTCACCGGGGGTTTCTACGAGCAGTACTTC
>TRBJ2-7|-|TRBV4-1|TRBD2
CASSQDSPTSGSPTSYEQYF
TGCGCCAGCAGCCAAGATAGTCCCACTAGCGGGAGCCCTACGTCCTACGAGCAGTACTTC
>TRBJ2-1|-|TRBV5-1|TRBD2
CASSTGLAGTRLVGNEQFF
TGCGCCAGCAGCACGGGACTAGCGGGAACCCGTTTGGTTGGGAATGAGCAGTTCTTC
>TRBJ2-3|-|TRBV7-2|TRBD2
CASSLPTSGTDTQYF
TGTGCCAGCAGCTTACCGACTAGCGGCACAGATACGCAGTATTTT
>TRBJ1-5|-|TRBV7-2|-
CASSFGQGSNQPQHF
TGTGCCAGCAGCTTTGGGCAGGGGAGCAATCAGCCCCAGCATTTT
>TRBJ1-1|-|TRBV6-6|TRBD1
CASSYSLGQGLRAFF
TGTGCCAGCAGTTACTCGTTAGGACAGGGCTTGCGAGCTTTCTTT
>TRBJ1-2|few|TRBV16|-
CASSPHARVAYGYTF
TGTGCCAGCAGCCCACATGCCAGGGTGGCCTATGGCTACACCTTC
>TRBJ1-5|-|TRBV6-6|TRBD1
CASTSGTGNNQPQHF
TGTGCCAGCACTTCCGGGACAGGGAACAATCAGCCCCAGCATTTT
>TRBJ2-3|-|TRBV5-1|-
CASSLAGRGTQYF
TGCGCCAGCAGCTTGGCCGGGCGGGGTACGCAGTATTTT
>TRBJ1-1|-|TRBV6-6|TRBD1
CASSLTGGNTEAFF
TGTGCCAGCAGTCTGACAGGGGGGAACACTGAAGCTTTCTTT
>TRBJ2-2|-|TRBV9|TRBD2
CASTTGGGGNTGELFF
TGTGCCAGCACCACCGGGGGGGGAGGCAACACCGGGGAGCTGTTTTTT
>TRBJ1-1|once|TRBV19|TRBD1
CASNRDRENTEAFF
TGTGCCAGTAACAGGGACAGGGAAAACACTGAAGCTTTCTTT
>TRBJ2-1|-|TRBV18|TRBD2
CASSPSGTLGYNEQFF
TGTGCCAGCTCACCCAGCGGGACTTTGGGCTACAATGAGCAGTTCTTC
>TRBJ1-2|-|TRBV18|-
CASSLGTTYGYTF
TGTGCCAGCTCACTCGGGACAACCTATGGCTACACCTTC
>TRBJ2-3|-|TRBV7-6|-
CASSPVSPPDTQYF
TGTGCCAGCAGCCCTGTCTCCCCCCCAGATACGCAGTATTTT
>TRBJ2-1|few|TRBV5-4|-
CASSLSGPGEQFF
TGTGCCAGCAGCTTGTCGGGTCCCGGTGAGCAGTTCTTC
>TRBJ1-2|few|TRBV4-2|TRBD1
CASEGQGYGYTF
TGTGCCAGCGAAGGACAGGGGTATGGCTACACCTTC
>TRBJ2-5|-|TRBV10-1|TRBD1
CASSEGTGGSGKTQYF
TGCGCCAGCAGTGAGGGAACAGGGGGCTCCGGCAAGACCCAGTACTTC
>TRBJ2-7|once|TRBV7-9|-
CASSLGSLGRGSYEQYF
TGTGCCAGCAGCTTAGGGTCGTTAGGCAGGGGCTCCTACGAGCAGTACTTC
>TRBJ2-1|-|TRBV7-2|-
CASSGPAGGPRNEQFF
TGTGCCAGCAGCGGTCCCGCCGGAGGGCCTCGCAATGAGCAGTTCTTC
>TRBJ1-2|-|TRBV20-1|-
CSASGIWGYTF
TGCAGTGCCTCGGGGATTTGGGGCTACACCTTC